This T cell receptor (beta chain) was documented in a study of tumor-infiltrating lymphocytes in primary liver carcinoma. At the level of the study: Cases comprised patients with primary liver carcinoma who received surgical resection. Tumors measured 4.2 to 10 cm and were stage T1-T3 N0M0. Samples returned roughly 3.5 to 8 million productive TCRbeta reads, a yield that was similar across tissue types.

The CDR3 is 14 residues long. The V gene's germline CDR1 is SGHAT and CDR2 FQNNGV. Regarding the study as a whole: Tumors had a significantly higher top-250-clone fraction than blood (p = 0.039).

With roughly 500 ng total RNA as template and a constant-region primer, TCR beta cDNA was made. A slightly modified ARM-PCR protocol with three nested multiplex PCR rounds produced these TCR beta libraries. Forward primers for TRBV1-TRBV30 and a C-beta reverse primer served the first two PCR rounds, at 10 cycles each. TCRdb passed the multiplex PCR reads through MiXCR, listing each CDR3 protein once. The sample lists about 310,000 distinct CDR3 sequences, 50% to 75% seen once, with over 15% in the top ten. Out of unsorted whole blood came the blood RNA, and germline DNA was extracted as well. About this clonotype: What it binds is unknown. At one end, the junction sequence differs from germline, possibly due to a read error.

The rearrangement joins TRBV11-2 to TRBJ2-5; the D gene is possibly TRBD1 (5 bases). The source is a woman aged 25 to 39 with primary liver carcinoma and hepatitis B virus infection. Sequences were obtained from peripheral blood. CDR3 loop: CASSLGATEETQYF. Written as DNA, the CDR3 is TGTGCCAGTAGCTTAGGGGCGACAGAAGAGACCCAGTACTTC. The variable domain in full, with the rest retrieved from reference TRBV11-2 and TRBJ2-5, is EAGVAQSPRYKIIEKRQSVAFWCNPISGHATLYWYQQILGQGPKLLIQFQNNGVVDDSQLPKDRFSAERLKGVDSTLKIQPAKLEDSAVYLCASSLGATEETQYFGPGTRLLVL.